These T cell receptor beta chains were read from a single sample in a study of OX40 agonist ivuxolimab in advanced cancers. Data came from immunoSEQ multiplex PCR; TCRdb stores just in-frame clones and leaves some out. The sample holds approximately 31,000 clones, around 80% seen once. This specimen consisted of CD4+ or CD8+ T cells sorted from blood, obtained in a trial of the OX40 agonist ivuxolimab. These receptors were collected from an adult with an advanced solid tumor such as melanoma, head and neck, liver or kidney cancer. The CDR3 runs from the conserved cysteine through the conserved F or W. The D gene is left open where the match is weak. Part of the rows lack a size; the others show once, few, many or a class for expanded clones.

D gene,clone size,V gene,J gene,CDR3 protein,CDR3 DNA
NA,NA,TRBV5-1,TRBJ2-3,CASSLLGVSTDTQYF,TGCGCCAGCAGCTTGTTAGGGGTCAGCACAGATACGCAGTATTTT
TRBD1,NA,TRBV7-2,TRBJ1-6,CASSPWTGTLNSPLHF,TGTGCCAGCAGCCCGTGGACAGGGACCTTGAACTCACCCCTCCACTTT
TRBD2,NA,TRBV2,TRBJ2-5,CASRLAGGPVTQYF,TGTGCCAGCAGACTAGCGGGGGGGCCGGTGACCCAGTACTTC
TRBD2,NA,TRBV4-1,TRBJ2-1,CASSQGWGLAGVNEQFF,TGCGCCAGCAGCCAAGGGTGGGGACTAGCGGGGGTCAATGAGCAGTTCTTC
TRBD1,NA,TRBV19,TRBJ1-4,CASSTGTGGGKLFF,TGTGCCAGTAGTACCGGGACAGGGGGTGGAAAACTGTTTTTT
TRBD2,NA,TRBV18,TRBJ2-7,CASSPAGGGNEQYF,TGTGCCAGCTCACCAGCGGGGGGCGGAAACGAGCAGTACTTC
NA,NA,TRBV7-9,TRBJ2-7,CASSLEGVRGLEQYF,TGTGCCAGCAGCTTAGAGGGGGTGCGGGGCCTCGAGCAGTACTTC
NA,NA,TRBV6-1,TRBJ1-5,CASRVEVNQPQHF,TGTGCCAGCAGGGTGGAAGTGAATCAGCCCCAGCATTTT
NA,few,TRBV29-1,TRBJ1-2,CSVAAGPGYGYTF,TGCAGCGTTGCAGCAGGGCCAGGCTATGGCTACACCTTC
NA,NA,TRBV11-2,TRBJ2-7,CASTPTELGGLYEQYF,TGTGCCAGCACCCCCACCGAGTTAGGGGGGTTATACGAGCAGTACTTC
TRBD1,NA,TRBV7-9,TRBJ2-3,CASSLGQGLRDTQYF,TGTGCCAGCAGCTTAGGACAGGGCTTAAGAGATACGCAGTATTTT
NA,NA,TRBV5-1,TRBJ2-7,CASSLGGPSYEQYF,TGCGCCAGCAGCTTGGGGGGGCCATCCTACGAGCAGTACTTC
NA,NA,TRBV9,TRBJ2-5,CASSVGVGLGLQETQYF,TGTGCCAGCAGCGTAGGGGTAGGGCTCGGGTTACAAGAGACCCAGTACTTC
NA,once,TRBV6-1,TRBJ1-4,CASSEAWNHIREKLFF,TGTGCCAGCAGTGAGGCTTGGAATCACATCCGTGAAAAACTGTTTTTT
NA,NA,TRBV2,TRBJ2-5,CASSPDLASQTQYF,TGTGCCAGCAGTCCCGACCTAGCGAGTCAGACCCAGTACTTC
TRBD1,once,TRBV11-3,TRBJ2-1,CASSPRTGVGSYNEQFF,TGTGCCAGCAGCCCTCGGACAGGGGTGGGCTCCTACAATGAGCAGTTCTTC
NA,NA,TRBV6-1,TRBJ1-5,CASSETRGAHQPQHF,TGTGCCAGCAGTGAGACCCGTGGGGCGCATCAGCCCCAGCATTTT
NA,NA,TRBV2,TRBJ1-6,CASSEAGLGYNSPLHF,TGTGCCAGCAGTGAAGCGGGGCTGGGATATAATTCACCCCTCCACTTT
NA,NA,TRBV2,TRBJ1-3,CAKIGGNGNTIYF,TGTGCGAAAATCGGGGGCAACGGAAACACCATATATTTT
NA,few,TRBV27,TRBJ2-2,CASSFTGELFF,TGTGCCAGCAGTTTTACCGGGGAGCTGTTTTTT
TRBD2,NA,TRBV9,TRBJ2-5,CASSVVLAGGMETQYF,TGTGCCAGCAGCGTAGTACTAGCGGGGGGAATGGAGACCCAGTACTTC
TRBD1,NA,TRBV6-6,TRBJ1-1,CASRPTGGNTEAFF,TGTGCCAGCAGGCCCACAGGGGGGAACACTGAAGCTTTCTTT
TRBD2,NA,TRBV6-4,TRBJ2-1,CASSALAGGYNEQFF,TGTGCCAGCAGTGCTCTAGCGGGGGGATACAATGAGCAGTTCTTC
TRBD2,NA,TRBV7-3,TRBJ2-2,CASSPGGAWAGELFF,TGTGCCAGCAGCCCCGGGGGGGCATGGGCCGGGGAGCTGTTTTTT